Below are 10 T cell receptor beta chains sequenced from a single sample in a study of blood T cell repertoires in COVID-19 (dated by TCRdb to about 2020). Library construction relied on the immunoSEQ multiplex PCR assay. TCRdb holds this immuneACCESS table with in-frame rearrangements only. Some clones are missing; in checked studies, unresolved V genes explain under half, and the rest has no known cause. This sample gives roughly 100,000 clones in total; roughly 79% of them show up just once. Around two fifths of the sample lies in the top ten. The material sequenced was peripheral blood. These receptors were taken from an elderly man with acute or convalescent COVID-19.

This clone was seen only once. The V gene is TRBV10-3, the J gene TRBJ2-2; D gene unclear. Trimming took 1 base from V and 4 from J, leaving 13 bases between them. Germline values: CDR1 ENHRY, CDR2 SYGVKD. The length of the CDR3 is 16 residues. The CDR3 DNA follows: TGTGCCATCAGTGAGTACGACTTGGCGAGCACCGGGGAGCTGTTTTTT. Its protein product is CAISEYDLASTGELFF.

The chain carries TRBV19 and TRBJ1-5, with D perhaps matching TRBD1 (5 bases). This CDR3 is 15 amino acids long. In germline, CDR1 is LNHDA, CDR2 SQIVND (reference sequence). V was clipped by 4 bases and J by 12 bases, with 22 bases between them. CDR3 sequence: CASSNPPGLTSVQHF. The CDR3, as DNA: TGTGCCAGTAGTAACCCGCCGGGACTGACCTCGGTCCAGCATTTT.

The CDR3 sequence is CASSYSGGFGNEQFF. For the CDR3, the DNA is TGTGCCAGCAGTTACTCGGGGGGATTCGGCAATGAGCAGTTCTTC. The chain joins TRBV6-6 to TRBJ2-1, with D perhaps matching TRBD2 (6 bases). CDR1 and CDR2 (germline): MNHNY, SVGAGI (reference sequence). The V end was cut by 0 bases, the J end by 6 bases, with 12 bases between. The CDR3 runs to 15 residues.

The CDR3 sequence: CATSRLSGGVEKLFF. The DNA of the CDR3 is TGTGCCACCAGCAGACTCAGTGGAGGGGTTGAAAAACTGTTTTTT. This chain links TRBV15 with TRBJ1-4; D possibly corresponds to TRBD1 (5 bases). The CDR3 has 15 residues. Germline CDR1 LNHNV, CDR2 YYDKDF (reference sequence). V dropped 2 bases and J dropped 7 bases, with 14 bases sitting between them.

This clone was seen once. The chain couples TRBV11-2 to TRBJ2-3; 11 bases match TRBD2. Trimming cost V 1 base and J 2 bases; bases outside gene matches: 5. CDR3 size: 17 residues. Germline CDR1 SGHAT, CDR2 FQNNGV. The CDR3 is CASSLGTSGLYTDTQYF. For the CDR3, the DNA is TGTGCCAGCAGCTTAGGGACTAGCGGGTTGTACACAGATACGCAGTATTTT.

The rearrangement joins TRBV6-2 or TRBV6-3 to TRBJ1-1; tentatively, D is TRBD1 (5 bases). Germline CDR1 and CDR2: MNHEY and SVGEGT. This CDR3 is built from 14 residues. The ends were cut back, 3 bases at V and 1 base at J, with 9 bases in the middle. The CDR3 loop reads CASSYQGTNTEAFF. CDR3 in DNA: TGTGCCAGCAGTTATCAGGGCACGAACACTGAAGCTTTCTTT.

This chain uses TRBV6-5 with TRBJ2-7; D is possibly TRBD2 (6 bases). The CDR3 runs to 14 residues. Germline V lookup: CDR1 MNHEY, CDR2 SVGAGI. The germline V and J ends were trimmed by 6 bases and 0 bases, with 12 bases remaining between them. Here the CDR3 reads CASSQGDSSYEQYF. The DNA of the CDR3 is TGTGCCAGCAGCCAAGGGGACTCCTCCTACGAGCAGTACTTC.

This chain uses TRBV18 with TRBJ1-6; 9 bases fit TRBD1. Germline CDR1 reads KGHSH; CDR2 reads LQKENI. CDR3 size: 15 residues. The junction had 7 bases not matched to a gene; V was cut back by 6 bases and J by 7 bases. CDR3 in amino acids: CASSMGQGRNSPLHF. The CDR3 region has the DNA TGTGCCAGCTCCATGGGACAGGGAAGGAATTCACCCCTCCACTTT.

The chain is built from TRBV23-1 and TRBJ1-5, with a weak D call TRBD1 (5 bases). TRBV23-1 falls under the ORF class, with uncertain function. Trimming shortened V by 11 bases and J by 3 bases, and 14 bases separated the two germline ends. This CDR3 spans 13 amino acids. CDR3 sequence reads: CAQKGADNQPQHF. Here the CDR3 DNA reads TGCGCCCAAAAAGGGGCGGACAATCAGCCCCAGCATTTT.

This clone appeared once. The chain combines TRBV18 with TRBJ2-5; 8 bases agree with TRBD2. Looked up from germline, CDR1 is KGHSH and CDR2 is LQKENI. The CDR3 sequence is 16 residues long. Germline trimming cut 1 base from V and 3 bases from J; bases unmatched to any gene: 7. The chain's CDR3 is CASSPRGGRTKETQYF. As DNA, the CDR3 is TGTGCCAGCTCACCACGGGGCGGGAGGACGAAAGAGACCCAGTACTTC.